Presented here are 20 T cell receptor beta chains from one specimen sequenced in a study of blood T cells in healthy people across ages. The authors ran a second PCR of roughly 6 to 11 cycles using a sample-barcoded 5' primer and a J-beta primer mix. TCRdb used MiXCR to reprocess the 5' RACE reads, holding one entry per CDR3 protein. The data contain 700,000 to 850,000 distinct CDR3 sequences, roughly 35% of them singletons. The sequenced sample was blood. These receptors all come from a man between 18 and 35 years old in good health.

This clonotype was found a few times. This sequence joins TRBV5-1 and TRBJ1-4; 9 bases match TRBD1. The CDR3 has 15 amino acids. The ends lost 4 bases at V and 8 bases at J; junction bases unmatched: 9. Germline assignment: CDR1 SGHRS and CDR2 YFSETQ. The CDR3 DNA reads as TGCGCCAGCAGCGGTGACAGGGGGGGTGGAGAAAAACTGTTTTTT. Protein product: CASSGDRGGGEKLFF. The full variable domain, its missing parts supplied by reference TRBV5-1 and TRBJ1-4, is KAGVTQTPRYLIKTRGQQVTLSCSPISGHRSVSWYQQTPGQGLQFLFEYFSETQRNKGNFPGRFSGRQFSNSRSEMNVSTLELGDSALYLCASSGDRGGGEKLFFGSGTQLSVL.

The gene calls are TRBV12-3 or TRBV12-4 and TRBJ1-1, with 7 bases fitting TRBD1. V was clipped by 5 bases and J by 5 bases; unmatched bases: 14. The CDR3 sequence is 16 residues long. The chain's CDR3 is CASSPATGQGRTEAFF. The CDR3 DNA reads as TGTGCCAGCAGTCCGGCGACAGGGCAGGGAAGGACTGAAGCTTTCTTT.

V gene TRBV5-6 combines with J gene TRBJ1-6; maybe TRBD1 (5 bases). Germline V lookup: CDR1 SGHDT, CDR2 YYEEEE. The CDR3 has 14 residues. V was cut by 3 bases and J by 11 bases, with 15 bases left in between. CDR3 DNA: TGTGCCAGCAGCTGGAGGGACCGGGGTCCACCCCTCCACTTT. Protein sequence: CASSWRDRGPPLHF.

With regard to this clonotype: Possible read error: a much larger clone is one base away. CDR3 nucleotide sequence: TGTGCCAGCGCGGGACAGAACGATCGGCCCCAGCATTTT. This sequence encodes CASAGQNDRPQHF. The gene calls are TRBV7-9 and TRBJ1-5, with 7 nucleotides matching TRBD1. Germline V gene sequence: CDR1 SEHNR, CDR2 FQNEAQ (reference sequence). V shed 8 bases, J shed 9 bases, and the junction held 10 bases outside the gene matches. The length of the CDR3 is 13 residues.

The rearrangement links TRBV6-1 to TRBJ2-1; 9 bases fit TRBD1. The length of the CDR3 is 16 residues. The V segment lost 0 bases and the J segment 3 bases; nucleotides outside the gene matches: 3. CDR1 MNHNS and CDR2 SASEGT come from the germline V gene. The CDR3: CASSEAGTGRYNEQFF. The CDR3 region has the DNA TGTGCCAGCAGTGAAGCGGGGACAGGGCGCTACAATGAGCAGTTCTTC.

On this clonotype: Its ends do not fully match the called genes, so a read error is possible. The chain links TRBV20-1 to TRBJ2-4, with 9 bases aligning to TRBD1. CDR1 is DFQATT and CDR2 is SNEGSKA in the germline V gene (reference sequence). The CDR3 has 15 amino acids. For the CDR3, the DNA is TGCAGTGCTGGAGATCTGGGTGGACAGGGGCGGGAGCAGTACTTC. Amino acids: CSAGDLGGQGREQYF.

V usage is TRBV29-1 and J usage is TRBJ1-1; possible D gene TRBD1, 5 bases. CDR3 size: 12 residues. CDR1 and CDR2 (germline): SQVTM, ANQGSEA. The V and J ends lost 0 bases and 10 bases respectively, with 12 bases between them. The CDR3 DNA sequence: TGCAGCGTTGAAGATATGGGACGGGCAGCTTTCTTT. It translates to CSVEDMGRAAFF.

V and J are TRBV6-5 and TRBJ1-1; the D gene is possibly TRBD1 (5 bases). Germline V gene sequence: CDR1 MNHEY, CDR2 SVGAGI. V lost 2 bases and J 4 bases, leaving 11 bases between the germline ends. The length of the CDR3 is 14 residues. This CDR3 is CASSYKGIGTEAFF. As DNA, the CDR3 is TGTGCCAGCAGTTACAAGGGGATCGGCACTGAAGCTTTCTTT.

The rearrangement links TRBV20-1 to TRBJ2-2; D may be TRBD2 (6 bases). V was cut by 1 base and J by 5 bases, with 17 bases left in between. The CDR3 is made up of 16 amino acids. The germline V gene encodes CDR1 DFQATT and CDR2 SNEGSKA (reference sequence). CDR3 sequence reads: CSARVGRGSPTGELFF. The CDR3 DNA reads as TGCAGTGCTAGAGTAGGTCGGGGGAGCCCTACCGGGGAGCTGTTTTTT.

This clonotype came up a few times. J is TRBJ2-7 and V is TRBV27; a weak D match, TRBD2 (6 bases). The ends were cut back, 1 base at V and 6 bases at J, with 13 bases in the middle. CDR3 length: 14 residues. Germline loops: CDR1 MNHEY, CDR2 SMNVEV (reference sequence). This CDR3 is CASSLWGQGGEQYF. The CDR3 DNA is TGTGCCAGCAGTTTATGGGGCCAGGGAGGCGAGCAGTACTTC.

The V and J genes are TRBV28 and TRBJ2-1; D is possibly TRBD1 (6 bases). The V and J ends lost 5 bases and 3 bases respectively, with 17 bases between them. The germline V gene has CDR1 MDHEN and CDR2 SYDVKM. The CDR3 contains 16 residues. The CDR3 bases are TGTGCCAGCAGTGTTGAGGTAGGGGGAAACTACAATGAGCAGTTCTTC. Encoded protein: CASSVEVGGNYNEQFF.

This chain connects TRBV2 to TRBJ1-5; no clear D gene. Trimming shortened V by 1 base and J by 5 bases, and 9 bases separated the two germline ends. The CDR3 length is 14 residues. Per the germline V gene, CDR1 is SNHLY and CDR2 is FYNNEI. The CDR3 spells CASSEGTYYQPQHF. CDR3 nucleotide sequence: TGTGCCAGCAGTGAAGGGACCTACTATCAGCCCCAGCATTTT.

This clonotype showed up just a few times. CDR3 protein: CAISETGGLTEAFF. The CDR3 DNA reads TGTGCCATCAGTGAGACAGGGGGCCTCACTGAAGCTTTCTTT. The gene calls are TRBV10-3 and TRBJ1-1, with 9 positions matching TRBD1. The CDR3 has 14 amino acids. The V and J ends lost 2 bases and 4 bases, in that order; junction bases with no gene match: 2. Per the germline V gene, CDR1 is ENHRY and CDR2 is SYGVKD.

This chain links TRBV6-6 with TRBJ1-2; 9 positions agree with TRBD1. The CDR3 runs to 16 residues. Germline values: CDR1 MNHNY, CDR2 SVGAGI (reference sequence). The V segment lost 2 bases and the J segment 6 bases; nucleotides outside the gene matches: 10. This chain's CDR3 is CASSYPGTGTEHGYTF. In DNA form, the CDR3 reads TGTGCCAGCAGTTACCCCGGGACAGGGACGGAGCATGGCTACACCTTC.

The chain links TRBV6-6 to TRBJ1-2; D ambiguous. CDR1 is MNHNY and CDR2 is SVGAGI in the germline V gene (reference sequence). The CDR3 contains 13 residues. V lost 0 bases, J lost 5 bases, and 7 bases lay in between. The CDR3 loop reads CASSYSVGYGYTF. CDR3 coding DNA: TGTGCCAGCAGTTACTCGGTTGGATATGGCTACACCTTC.

This clonotype was seen ten or more times. The genes are TRBV5-6 and TRBJ2-5, with D possibly matching TRBD2 (5 bases). V lost 4 bases and J 4 bases, leaving 14 bases between the germline ends. The CDR3 is made up of 14 amino acids. The germline V gene has CDR1 SGHDT and CDR2 YYEEEE. The CDR3 DNA follows: TGTGCCAGCAGCGCGACTACTCCCTCAGAGACCCAGTACTTC. It yields the protein CASSATTPSETQYF.

This clonotype showed up just a few times. V gene TRBV5-1 combines with J gene TRBJ1-1; perhaps TRBD1 as D (5 bases). Trimming stripped 5 bases from V and 4 bases from J, with 18 bases between. There are 15 residues in the CDR3. Germline CDR1 reads SGHRS; CDR2 reads YFSETQ. In DNA form, the CDR3 reads TGCGCCAGCAGTCCTACCCCGGGGGTGGGCACTGAAGCTTTCTTT. Protein sequence: CASSPTPGVGTEAFF.

The V call is TRBV10-3, the J call TRBJ2-7; TRBD1 is a possible D gene (6 bases). CDR3 length: 15 residues. Germline CDR1 and CDR2: ENHRY and SYGVKD. Trimming left V 3 bases short and J 2 bases short, with 14 bases between. CDR3 DNA sequence: TGTGCCATCAGTGACTCAGGGGCCCTCCCCTACGAGCAGTACTTC. It translates to CAISDSGALPYEQYF.

This clonotype was observed at least ten times. The genes are TRBV4-2 and TRBJ1-2; TRBD1 aligns across 7 bases. Trimming took 0 bases from V and 0 from J; bases not matched to a gene: 13. From germline, CDR1 is LGHNA and CDR2 YNFKEQ. The CDR3 is 19 amino acids. In DNA form, the CDR3 reads TGTGCCAGCAGCCAAGATTTTTGGGACAGAAGAAACTCTAACTATGGCTACACCTTC. This gives the protein CASSQDFWDRRNSNYGYTF.

The V gene is TRBV15, the J gene TRBJ1-5; maybe TRBD1 (6 bases). Trimming left V 2 bases short and J 6 bases short, with 20 bases between. The CDR3 extends over 17 amino acids. Germline CDR1 is LNHNV and CDR2 is YYDKDF (reference sequence). The DNA of the CDR3 is TGTGCCACCAGCAGACCTTACGGGACAAGAGTGGGTCAGCCCCAGCATTTT. Protein: CATSRPYGTRVGQPQHF.